The 8 T cell receptor beta chains below were found in one sample sequenced in a study of CD8 T cells in Susac syndrome. A quantity of about 0.5 to 1 ug RNA underwent reverse transcription using random hexamers. TCRdb called the immunoSEQ multiplex PCR reads again in MiXCR, with one record for every CDR3 protein. The sample has 150,000 or so distinct CDR3 sequences; 85% to 95% are singletons. Material: CD4+ T cells from PBMCs. These receptors were collected from a human donor with Susac syndrome.

V usage is TRBV20-1 and J usage is TRBJ2-5; 7 nucleotides line up with TRBD2. CDR3 length: 17 amino acids. J was trimmed by 5 bases and V by 3 bases; bases with no gene match: 18. In germline, CDR1 is DFQATT, CDR2 SNEGSKA (reference sequence). CDR3 protein: CSASGGRGRAGGETQYF. The DNA for the CDR3 is TGCAGTGCTAGCGGTGGAAGGGGACGGGCCGGGGGGGAGACCCAGTACTTC.

Only a few counts were recorded for this clonotype. The chain joins TRBV18 to TRBJ2-1; TRBD2 is a possible D gene (6 bases). CDR1 is KGHSH, CDR2 LQKENI, per germline. Trimming cost V 4 bases and J 4 bases, with 14 bases left between them. CDR3 length: 15 residues. CDR3 sequence: CASSLGGATYNEQFF. The CDR3 coding sequence is TGTGCCAGCTCACTCGGCGGGGCCACTTACAATGAGCAGTTCTTC. The full variable domain, with the rest looked up from reference TRBV18 and TRBJ2-1, is NAGVMQNPRHLVRRRGQEARLRCSPMKGHSHVYWYRQLPEEGLKFMVYLQKENIIDESGMPKERFSAEFPKEGPSILRIQQVVRGDSAAYFCASSLGGATYNEQFFGPGTRLTVL.

This chain links TRBV20-1 with TRBJ2-1; 10 nucleotides align to TRBD1. CDR3 size: 14 residues. Germline V gene lookup returns CDR1 DFQATT and CDR2 SNEGSKA (reference sequence). V trimming: 5 bases; J trimming: 5 bases; junction bases outside the gene matches: 6. The CDR3 DNA follows: TGCAGTGCTGCCCGGGACAGGGGTAACAATGAGCAGTTCTTC. Translating it yields CSAARDRGNNEQFF.

The rearrangement joins TRBV5-1 to TRBJ2-5; the D is unclear. Germline V CDR1 and CDR2: SGHRS, YFSETQ. The CDR3 has 14 amino acids. V lost 4 bases and J lost 5, with 15 bases in between. CDR3 protein: CASSPNLSWETQYF. The CDR3 coding sequence is TGCGCCAGCAGCCCAAACCTATCCTGGGAGACCCAGTACTTC.

V and J are TRBV7-2 and TRBJ1-3, with D tentatively TRBD1 (6 bases). There are 15 residues in the CDR3. In germline, CDR1 is SGHTA, CDR2 FQGNSA. Trimming cost V 5 bases and J 0 bases, with 11 bases left between them. The CDR3 spells CASSPSRGSGNTIYF. As DNA, the CDR3 is TGTGCCAGCAGCCCCTCCAGGGGCTCTGGAAACACCATATATTTT. Full variable domain (rest looked up from reference TRBV7-2 and TRBJ1-3): GAGVSQSPSNKVTEKGKDVELRCDPISGHTALYWYRQSLGQGLEFLIYFQGNSAPDKSGLPSDRFSAERTGGSVSTLTIQRTQQEDSAVYLCASSPSRGSGNTIYFGEGSWLTVV.

This clonotype has more than one count but fewer than ten. V and J are TRBV6-5 and TRBJ1-1; D perhaps matches TRBD1 (5 bases). V gave up 4 bases and J gave up 3 bases, with 9 bases separating them. Germline-derived CDR1 and CDR2 are MNHEY and SVGAGI. This CDR3 is built from 13 residues. The CDR3: CASSFVRDTEAFF. CDR3 in DNA: TGTGCCAGCAGTTTTGTCAGGGACACTGAAGCTTTCTTT.

This rearrangement joins TRBV7-2 to TRBJ2-5; 10 nucleotides agree with TRBD2. CDR1 is SGHTA and CDR2 is FQGNSA in the germline V gene. V dropped 1 base and J dropped 7; count of bases not matched to a gene: 6. The CDR3 runs to 15 residues. The CDR3 DNA reads TGTGCCAGCAGCTTAGTAGCTAGCGGGGGAGGGACCCAGTACTTC. It codes for CASSLVASGGGTQYF.

The table lists this clonotype with a count of one. This chain uses TRBV20-1 with TRBJ1-5, with a possible D match to TRBD1 (6 bases). CDR3 length equals 13 residues. Germline CDR1 and CDR2: DFQATT and SNEGSKA (reference sequence). Trimming took off 5 bases at V and 6 bases at J, with 14 bases between the two ends. CDR3 in amino acids: CSASKGVGQPQHF. The CDR3 region has the DNA TGCAGTGCTTCCAAGGGGGTCGGTCAGCCCCAGCATTTT.